The entry below describes one TCR beta chain. The data belong to a study of blood T cell repertoires in COVID-19. Sequenced by immunoSEQ multiplex PCR; TCRdb stores in-frame clones only, minus some. This table holds approximately 190,000 clones, 70% to 90% found once. The sequence came from a woman aged 70-85 years with active or convalescent COVID-19. The specimen sequenced was peripheral blood.

The CDR3 DNA reads TGTGCCAGCAGCTTAAGTCTCAGGGTAACTGAAGCTTTCTTT. Amino acid sequence: CASSLSLRVTEAFF. V usage is TRBV5-4 and J usage is TRBJ1-1, with a tentative D call TRBD1 (5 bases). V shed 2 bases and J shed 5 bases, with 13 bases lying between them. Germline assignment: CDR1 SGHNT and CDR2 YYREEE (reference sequence). The CDR3 covers 14 residues.